Below, 7 T cell receptor beta chains from the same sample are listed, as sequenced in a study of blood T cell repertoires in COVID-19. The protocol was immunoSEQ multiplex PCR, while the TCRdb copy is restricted to in-frame clones and leaves out a portion. The sample contains a few hundred thousand clones, approximately 91% of which appear only once. The sequenced sample was PBMCs or T cells enriched from blood (not recorded which). The receptor source for this set is a woman between 25 and 40 years old who had been exposed to COVID-19.

V is TRBV28 and J is TRBJ1-2, with unresolved D. Per the germline V gene, CDR1 is MDHEN and CDR2 is SYDVKM. This CDR3 is built from 13 residues. Trimming stripped 2 bases from V and 2 bases from J, with 6 bases between. This chain's CDR3 is CASSLLGNYGYTF. The CDR3 bases are TGTGCCAGCAGTTTACTAGGAAACTATGGCTACACCTTC.

This rearrangement joins TRBV7-9 to TRBJ2-2; TRBD2 might be the D (5 bases). This CDR3 spans 15 amino acids. The germline V gene encodes CDR1 SEHNR and CDR2 FQNEAQ (reference sequence). The V and J ends lost 3 bases and 6 bases respectively, with 14 bases between them. In DNA, the CDR3 is TGTGCCAGCAGCTTCTCGGAAAGAGCGGCCGGGGAGCTGTTTTTT. Amino acids: CASSFSERAAGELFF.

The rearrangement joins TRBV11-2 to TRBJ1-5; possibly TRBD1 for D (6 bases). Germline CDR1 is SGHAT and CDR2 is FQNNGV. Trimming pared 5 bases from V and 3 bases from J, leaving 17 bases between. CDR3 length: 16 residues. CDR3 DNA sequence: TGTGCCAGCAGCCAGATTACCGGGACATCCAATCAGCCCCAGCATTTT. It specifies CASSQITGTSNQPQHF.

V and J are TRBV24-1 and TRBJ2-1; no clear D gene. Per germline, CDR1 KGHDR and CDR2 SFDVKD. This CDR3 is built from 16 residues. Trimming left V 4 bases short and J 6 bases short, with 18 bases between. The CDR3 DNA sequence: TGTGCCACCAGTGAATCCGACTGGGTAGGCCCCAATGAGCAGTTCTTC. It translates to CATSESDWVGPNEQFF.

The chain employs TRBV7-9 and TRBJ2-5; 9 bases align to TRBD1. CDR3 length: 16 residues. V was clipped by 5 bases and J by 5 bases; unmatched bases: 12. In germline, CDR1 is SEHNR, CDR2 FQNEAQ (reference sequence). The CDR3 coding sequence is TGTGCCAGCAGCCCCCCGGACAGGGGCCTTTTGGAGACCCAGTACTTC. Translated, it gives CASSPPDRGLLETQYF.

The chain is built from TRBV7-9 and TRBJ1-5; 7 nucleotides align to TRBD1. CDR3 length: 15 amino acids. Germline CDR1 reads SEHNR; CDR2 reads FQNEAQ (reference sequence). With 5 bases clipped from V and 1 base from J, the junction kept 5 bases outside the gene matches. CDR3 DNA: TGTGCCAGCAGCCCGGGACAGTTGAGCAATCAGCCCCAGCATTTT. It translates to CASSPGQLSNQPQHF.

This chain uses TRBV4-2 with TRBJ1-1; D possibly corresponds to TRBD1 (6 bases). The CDR3 has 14 amino acids. V gave up 4 bases and J gave up 7 bases, with 16 bases separating them. Germline V gene data show CDR1 as LGHNA and CDR2 as YNFKEQ. Written as DNA, the CDR3 is TGTGCCAGCAGCCTAGCACCAGGGGACGATGAAGCTTTCTTT. Protein sequence: CASSLAPGDDEAFF.